A single sample is the source of the 13 T cell receptor beta chains below, sequenced in a study of blood T cell repertoires in COVID-19. Produced via immunoSEQ multiplex PCR; TCRdb's table is partial and in-frame only. This table holds about 210,000 clones, about 83% found once. The sample was peripheral blood. Source of these receptors: a woman aged 40 to 50 with active or convalescent COVID-19.

The chain is built from TRBV9 and TRBJ2-3; 7 nucleotides agree with TRBD1. The CDR3 is made up of 18 amino acids. V shed 0 bases, J shed 0 bases, and the junction held 10 bases outside the gene matches. Per germline, CDR1 SGDLS and CDR2 YYNGEE. The CDR3 is CASSVALGQKSSTDTQYF. CDR3 nucleotide sequence: TGTGCCAGCAGCGTAGCTTTGGGACAGAAATCAAGCACAGATACGCAGTATTTT.

The chain is built from TRBV14 and TRBJ1-1; unclear D gene. Germline loops: CDR1 SGHDN, CDR2 FVKESK. The V end was cut by 1 base, the J end by 0 bases, with 9 bases between. CDR3 size: 15 residues. The CDR3 DNA sequence: TGTGCCAGCAGCCAAGTGGCCGGGGTGAACACTGAAGCTTTCTTT. Translation gives CASSQVAGVNTEAFF.

This chain connects TRBV30 to TRBJ1-1; D unclear. CDR1 and CDR2 from the germline V gene are GTSNPN and SVGIG (reference sequence). The CDR3 contains 13 residues. Trimming pared 5 bases from V and 1 base from J, leaving 11 bases between. The CDR3, as DNA: TGTGCCTGGGATTTGAACAGGAACACTGAAGCTTTCTTT. Amino acids: CAWDLNRNTEAFF.

The CDR3 DNA sequence: TGTGCCAGCAGCTTCCCCGGGGTGAACTCCTACGAGCAGTACTTC. This gives the protein CASSFPGVNSYEQYF. The chain uses TRBV3-1 (or the pseudogene TRBV3-2) and TRBJ2-7; TRBD2 might be the D (5 bases). The CDR3 length is 15 residues. Germline V gene data show CDR1 as LGHDT and CDR2 as YNNKEL (reference sequence). The ends were cut back, 5 bases at V and 0 bases at J, with 14 bases in the middle.

The CDR3 bases are TGCGCCAGCAGTTCAGCAGGGGGCGCGAACACCGGGGAGCTGTTTTTT. Its protein is CASSSAGGANTGELFF. This chain uses TRBV5-1 with TRBJ2-2, with TRBD1 matching over 8 bases. The ends lost 5 bases at V and 0 bases at J; junction bases unmatched: 6. CDR3 length: 16 residues. Germline-derived CDR1 and CDR2 are SGHRS and YFSETQ.

This chain uses TRBV27 with TRBJ2-1; D may be TRBD2 (5 bases). The length of the CDR3 is 18 residues. Germline CDR1 MNHEY, CDR2 SMNVEV (reference sequence). The V gene lost 2 bases and the J gene lost 0 bases, with 17 bases spanning the gap. The CDR3: CASSLEGGVGLSYNEQFF. In nucleotides, the CDR3 is TGTGCCAGCAGTTTAGAGGGTGGGGTGGGTCTCTCCTACAATGAGCAGTTCTTC.

This chain uses TRBV6-5 with TRBJ2-3; maybe TRBD2 (6 bases). With 6 bases removed from V and 1 base from J, the gap between germline ends came to 11 bases. Germline loops: CDR1 MNHEY, CDR2 SVGAGI. CDR3 size: 14 residues. The CDR3 here is CASRPRRGTDTQYF. For the CDR3, the DNA is TGTGCCAGCAGGCCGCGGAGGGGCACAGATACGCAGTATTTT.

This chain joins TRBV5-4 and TRBJ2-7; 10 nucleotides line up with TRBD1. The CDR3 covers 14 residues. J lost 7 bases, V lost 5 bases, and 9 bases had no gene match. Germline assignment: CDR1 SGHNT and CDR2 YYREEE (reference sequence). CDR3: CASRTTGGKREQYF. The CDR3 coding sequence is TGTGCCAGCAGGACGACAGGGGGCAAGCGGGAGCAGTACTTC.

The chain employs TRBV27 and TRBJ1-4; 11 positions agree with TRBD1. Germline lookup yields CDR1 MNHEY and CDR2 SMNVEV (reference sequence). This CDR3 has 16 amino acids. V was clipped by 6 bases and J by 8 bases; unmatched bases: 11. The CDR3 loop is CASSHTRTGGAEKLFF. The CDR3 DNA follows: TGTGCCAGCAGCCATACCCGGACAGGGGGCGCGGAAAAACTGTTTTTT.

This chain uses TRBV7-2 with TRBJ2-5, with 9 bases matching TRBD2. This CDR3 spans 16 amino acids. V trimming: 3 bases; J trimming: 5 bases; junction bases outside the gene matches: 10. Germline lookup yields CDR1 SGHTA and CDR2 FQGNSA. This CDR3 is CASSFRSGGLRETQYF. For the CDR3, the DNA is TGTGCCAGCAGCTTCCGTAGCGGGGGCCTCCGGGAGACCCAGTACTTC.

The chain combines TRBV5-1 with TRBJ2-3; tentative D call: TRBD1 (5 bases). V was cut by 2 bases and J by 5 bases, with 15 bases left in between. The CDR3 is made up of 15 amino acids. In germline, CDR1 is SGHRS, CDR2 YFSETQ. Here the CDR3 DNA reads TGCGCCAGCAGCTTTGGGCAGGGATCCGGAGATACGCAGTATTTT. As protein: CASSFGQGSGDTQYF. The entire variable domain, with the rest obtained from reference TRBV5-1 and TRBJ2-3, is as follows: KAGVTQTPRYLIKTRGQQVTLSCSPISGHRSVSWYQQTPGQGLQFLFEYFSETQRNKGNFPGRFSGRQFSNSRSEMNVSTLELGDSALYLCASSFGQGSGDTQYFGPGTRLTVL.

In DNA, the CDR3 is TGTGCCAGCAGCCAATCGGCTAGCGGGACCCTAGGCCCCTACGAGCAGTACTTC. It encodes CASSQSASGTLGPYEQYF. This chain joins TRBV7-9 and TRBJ2-7; TRBD2 matches at 9 bases. There are 18 residues in the CDR3. Per germline, CDR1 SEHNR and CDR2 FQNEAQ (reference sequence). V lost 5 bases, J lost 2 bases, and 16 bases stayed unmatched.

The V gene is TRBV5-1, the J gene TRBJ1-1; D possibly corresponds to TRBD1 (5 bases). The CDR3 spans 14 residues. Germline loops: CDR1 SGHRS, CDR2 YFSETQ. Trimming left V 0 bases short and J 4 bases short, with 10 bases between. The DNA for the CDR3 is TGCGCCAGCAGCTTGGAGCAGGGATCCACTGAAGCTTTCTTT. Its translation is CASSLEQGSTEAFF.